These 2 T cell receptor beta chains were all obtained from the same sample, sequenced in a study of shared clonotypes between healthy human individuals. The assay was immunoSEQ multiplex PCR, and TCRdb's table has in-frame clones only and misses some. The sample contains hundreds of thousands of clones, roughly four fifths of which appear only once. The sequencing sample was made of PBMCs. These receptor sequences come from a woman aged 35 to 49 in good health. Some clones in this sample may be carry-over from other donors' samples.

V and J are TRBV15 and TRBJ2-1; the match to TRBD2 covers 10 bases. V was pared by 0 bases and J by 7 bases, with 6 bases of the junction left unmatched. The CDR3 totals 16 residues. Germline V CDR1 and CDR2: LNHNV, YYDKDF (reference sequence). CDR3 sequence reads: CATSREAGGTYNEQFF. The CDR3 nucleotides read TGTGCCACCAGCAGAGAAGCGGGAGGGACGTATAATGAGCAGTTCTTC.

On this clone itself: The same CDR3 also results from other DNA sequences found in this sample. This rearrangement joins TRBV19 to TRBJ1-1, with D tentatively TRBD1 (6 bases). V lost 2 bases, J lost 0 bases, and 7 bases lay in between. This CDR3 region has 14 residues. The germline CDR1 and CDR2 sequences are LNHDA and SQIVND (reference sequence). CDR3 sequence: CASSIPGVNTEAFF. The CDR3 DNA is TGTGCCAGTAGTATACCAGGGGTGAACACTGAAGCTTTCTTT.